The 15 T cell receptor beta chains given below trace back to one sample, sequenced in a study of cytomegalovirus exposure and HLA in healthy donors (dated by TCRdb to the late 2010s). Preparation of the library involved the immunoSEQ multiplex PCR assay. For the multiplex PCR, a mixture combining 60 forward primers for TCR Vbeta segments and 13 reverse primers for TCR Jbeta segments was used. TCRdb's version of the immuneACCESS table is confined to in-frame rearrangements and falls short of the full clone set. An unresolved V gene accounts for under half of the shortfall where checked; the remainder is of unknown origin. The sample table lists roughly 130,000 clones, 80% to 85% of them with a count of one. The ten top clones hold approximately 1.2% of the sample. Sequencing used PBMCs. The receptors here all came from a boy under 18 in good health and CMV-seronegative.

The rearrangement joins TRBV27 to TRBJ2-5, with a weak D call TRBD1 (6 bases). The V end lost 0 bases, the J end lost 3 bases, and 11 bases lay between the germline ends. Looked up from germline, CDR1 is MNHEY and CDR2 is SMNVEV (reference sequence). The CDR3 loop spans 15 amino acids. The CDR3 loop is CASSLSWDTKETQYF. The CDR3 DNA is TGTGCCAGCAGTTTATCCTGGGACACAAAAGAGACCCAGTACTTC.

This chain uses TRBV4-3 with TRBJ2-7; D is perhaps TRBD2 (5 bases). In germline, CDR1 is LGHNA, CDR2 YSLEER. The V and J ends lost 4 bases and 6 bases respectively, with 19 bases between them. The CDR3 has 15 amino acids. The DNA of the CDR3 is TGCGCCAGCAGCCGATACCCCGGGATAATTTTCGAGCAGTACTTC. Its translation is CASSRYPGIIFEQYF.

This chain links TRBV19 with TRBJ2-7, with 8 positions matching TRBD1. CDR3 size: 14 residues. The germline V gene encodes CDR1 LNHDA and CDR2 SQIVND (reference sequence). With 1 base clipped from V and 2 bases from J, the junction kept 1 base outside the gene matches. CDR3 protein: CASSIGTGPYEQYF. Here the CDR3 DNA reads TGTGCCAGTAGTATAGGGACAGGGCCCTACGAGCAGTACTTC.

The chain employs TRBV6-1 and TRBJ2-7; 8 nucleotides agree with TRBD1. There are 14 residues in the CDR3. Germline values: CDR1 MNHNS, CDR2 SASEGT. The J segment lost 5 bases and the V segment lost 3 bases, leaving 6 bases of the junction unmatched. This chain's CDR3 is CASSDPWTGNEQYF. The CDR3 DNA sequence: TGTGCCAGCAGTGACCCATGGACAGGGAACGAGCAGTACTTC.

The chain uses TRBV5-8 and TRBJ1-4, with no clear D. Trimming took off 2 bases at V and 13 bases at J, with 15 bases between the two ends. The V gene's germline CDR1 is SGHTS and CDR2 YDEGEE. The CDR3 is 13 amino acids. As DNA, the CDR3 is TGTGCCAGCAGCTTCTTGGGAGTAGGTGCACTGTTTTTT. Translating it yields CASSFLGVGALFF.

The chain recombines TRBV5-1 with TRBJ1-5; no clear D. The CDR3 covers 13 residues. Germline loops: CDR1 SGHRS, CDR2 YFSETQ. The V end was cut by 0 bases, the J end by 7 bases, with 8 bases between. This CDR3 is CASSLGGEQPQHF. For the CDR3, the DNA is TGCGCCAGCAGCTTGGGGGGAGAGCAGCCCCAGCATTTT.

V and J are TRBV18 and TRBJ1-1, with 7 bases aligning to TRBD1. Trimming removed 5 bases from V and 7 bases from J; junction bases left unmatched: 7. The V gene's germline CDR1 is KGHSH and CDR2 LQKENI. There are 13 residues in the CDR3. CDR3 DNA: TGTGCCAGCTCATCTCCTCAGGGGGATGAAGCTTTCTTT. Encoded protein: CASSSPQGDEAFF. Drawing the rest from reference TRBV18 and TRBJ1-1, the complete variable domain is NAGVMQNPRHLVRRRGQEARLRCSPMKGHSHVYWYRQLPEEGLKFMVYLQKENIIDESGMPKERFSAEFPKEGPSILRIQQVVRGDSAAYFCASSSPQGDEAFFGQGTRLTVV.

The CDR3 loop reads CASSREISNQPQHF. The CDR3 bases are TGTGCCAGCAGCCGTGAGATTAGCAATCAGCCCCAGCATTTT. The V gene is TRBV7-8, the J gene TRBJ1-5; D not resolved. V was shortened by 5 bases and J by 0 bases, with 8 bases between the two germline ends. The CDR3 contains 14 residues. Germline CDR1 reads SGHVS; CDR2 reads FQNEAQ.

This clone occurred a few times. The chain carries TRBV5-1 and TRBJ2-7, with a tentative D call TRBD2 (5 bases). In germline, CDR1 is SGHRS, CDR2 YFSETQ. The CDR3 consists of 14 residues. Trimming took off 1 base at V and 7 bases at J, with 15 bases between the two ends. The CDR3 here is CASSLSQFRGEQYF. The CDR3 DNA is TGCGCCAGCAGCTTGTCACAGTTCCGCGGGGAGCAGTACTTC.

The chain recombines TRBV29-1 with TRBJ2-3; perhaps TRBD2 as D (6 bases). Germline lookup yields CDR1 SQVTM and CDR2 ANQGSEA. V shed 8 bases and J shed 6 bases, with 15 bases lying between them. The CDR3 is 12 residues long. As DNA, the CDR3 is TGCAGCTCACAGGAGGGGATGGATACGCAGTATTTT. It encodes CSSQEGMDTQYF.

The chain has TRBV10-3 and TRBJ1-1, with D tentatively TRBD1 (5 bases). V was shortened by 11 bases and J by 4 bases, with 17 bases between the two germline ends. Germline V gene data show CDR1 as ENHRY and CDR2 as SYGVKD. There are 13 residues in the CDR3. CDR3: CAGRGEGSTEAFF. Here the CDR3 DNA reads TGTGCCGGCCGGGGGGAAGGGAGCACTGAAGCTTTCTTT.

The V gene is TRBV18, the J gene TRBJ2-2; D is perhaps TRBD2 (6 bases). The length of the CDR3 is 15 residues. Germline V gene lookup returns CDR1 KGHSH and CDR2 LQKENI. V was cut by 3 bases and J by 2 bases, with 10 bases left in between. CDR3 amino acids: CASSPGGFNTGELFF. In DNA form, the CDR3 reads TGTGCCAGCTCACCCGGAGGGTTCAACACCGGGGAGCTGTTTTTT.

The chain joins TRBV28 to TRBJ2-1; 7 bases are shared with TRBD1. The germline V gene encodes CDR1 MDHEN and CDR2 SYDVKM. CDR3 length equals 17 residues. V lost 4 bases to trimming and J lost 0 bases; unmatched junction nucleotides: 9. The CDR3 sequence is CASSSTGVSSSYNEQFF. In DNA form, the CDR3 reads TGTGCCAGCAGTTCCACAGGGGTCAGTAGCTCCTACAATGAGCAGTTCTTC.

J is TRBJ1-4 and V is TRBV27, with TRBD1 matching 9 bases. V shed 4 bases, J shed 7 bases, and the junction held 19 bases outside the gene matches. The germline gives CDR1 MNHEY, CDR2 SMNVEV (reference sequence). This CDR3 is built from 19 residues. This CDR3 is CASSSRLGRVGTGREKLFF. CDR3 nucleotides: TGTGCCAGCAGTTCACGGCTGGGCAGGGTGGGGACAGGGCGTGAAAAACTGTTTTTT. The full variable domain, rest sourced from reference TRBV27 and TRBJ1-4, is EAQVTQNPRYLITVTGKKLTVTCSQNMNHEYMSWYRQDPGLGLRQIYYSMNVEVTDKGDVPEGYKVSRKEKRNFPLILESPSPNQTSLYFCASSSRLGRVGTGREKLFFGSGTQLSVL.

The chain combines TRBV7-2 with TRBJ1-3; 7 bases fit TRBD1. This CDR3 has 15 residues. The germline V gene encodes CDR1 SGHTA and CDR2 FQGNSA. After removal of 5 bases from V and 2 bases from J, the junction contained 6 bases not matched to a gene. The CDR3 nucleotides read TGTGCCAGCAGCAAATCAACAGGGGCTGGAAACACCATATATTTT. Translation: CASSKSTGAGNTIYF.